This T cell receptor beta chain was documented in a study of CD4 and CD8 cells across lung adenocarcinoma regions. Germline V CDR1 and CDR2: SGHTA, FQGNSA. The length of the CDR3 is 12 residues. TCRdb processed the PCR reads anew with MiXCR; each CDR3 protein has one entry. The data hold tens of thousands of distinct CDR3 sequences, with 54% observed a single time. With regard to this clonotype: This sequence may be a read error, since a much larger clone differs from it by one base.

Donors had localized lung adenocarcinoma, a non-small cell lung cancer. The sequence came from a female donor with lung adenocarcinoma. The CD4 and CD8 labels of this study may be unreliable. Material: CD8+ T cells from the center of a lung tumor. The chain joins TRBV7-2 to TRBJ2-1, with TRBD2 as a possible D gene (5 bases). The better agreement between TRBJ2-7 and the DNA end casts doubt on the J call. CDR3 bases: TGTGCCAGCAGCTTCCCGGGGAGTGTGCAGTACTTC. Encoded protein: CASSFPGSVQYF.